Listed here are 3 T cell receptor beta chains from one sample, sequenced in a study of blood T cell repertoires in COVID-19. Profiling relied on immunoSEQ multiplex PCR, and the TCRdb table lists in-frame clones only, not all of them. This sample carries about 120,000 clones, approximately 87% of them seen once, and the ten largest clones take about 2.1%. The material sequenced was peripheral blood. Receptors originate from a man aged 30-40 years with acute or convalescent COVID-19.

The chain is built from TRBV20-1 and TRBJ2-2; D is perhaps TRBD1 (6 bases). Germline CDR1 and CDR2: DFQATT and SNEGSKA (reference sequence). Between the trimmed V and J ends, which lost 3 bases and 4 bases, there was a span of 9 bases. The CDR3 has 13 residues. CDR3 DNA: TGCAGTGCTAGTCAGGACAGCACCGGGGAGCTGTTTTTT. This gives the protein CSASQDSTGELFF.

The chain employs TRBV20-1 and TRBJ2-5, with D unclear. Trimming removed 0 bases from V and 9 bases from J, with 8 bases in between. Germline CDR1 DFQATT, CDR2 SNEGSKA (reference sequence). This CDR3 region has 11 residues. The CDR3 bases are TGCAGTGCTAGAGATTTTCAGGCCCAGTACTTC. It codes for CSARDFQAQYF.

The V gene is TRBV7-9, the J gene TRBJ2-2; perhaps TRBD1 as D (6 bases). Germline values: CDR1 SEHNR, CDR2 FQNEAQ (reference sequence). Deletions cut 4 bases from V and 5 bases from J, with 14 bases between. The CDR3 runs 15 residues. CDR3 nucleotides: TGTGCCAGCAGCTGGGGGTCAGGGGATACCGGGGAGCTGTTTTTT. As protein: CASSWGSGDTGELFF.